Presented here are 5 T cell receptor beta chains from one specimen sequenced in a study of T cell changes during pregnancy in multiple sclerosis. The protocol was immunoSEQ multiplex PCR, while the TCRdb copy is restricted to in-frame clones and leaves out a portion. The table includes about 92,000 clones, 92% detected once. The sequencing here drew on peripheral blood, taken in the first trimester of pregnancy. Receptors were obtained from a female donor with multiple sclerosis, enrolled in a pregnancy study.

The chain recombines TRBV6-1 with TRBJ2-7, with TRBD1 identical over 7 bases. The V segment lost 5 bases and the J segment 2 bases; nucleotides outside the gene matches: 3. CDR1 is MNHNS, CDR2 SASEGT, per germline. The CDR3 has 13 amino acids. This chain's CDR3 is CASSYTGAYEQYF. CDR3 nucleotides: TGTGCCAGCAGTTATACAGGGGCCTACGAGCAGTACTTC.

The chain is built from TRBV13 and TRBJ2-3; D not certain. In germline, CDR1 is PRHDT, CDR2 FYEKMQ (reference sequence). Trimming stripped 0 bases from V and 3 bases from J, with 4 bases between. This CDR3 has 13 residues. The CDR3 region has the DNA TGTGCCAGCAGCTTAGGGTCGACAGATACGCAGTATTTT. Its translation: CASSLGSTDTQYF.

This chain uses TRBV28 with TRBJ1-2; the match to TRBD1 covers 7 bases. There are 15 residues in the CDR3. CDR1 and CDR2 from the germline V gene are MDHEN and SYDVKM. J lost 2 bases, V lost 6 bases, and 9 bases had no gene match. The CDR3 is CASSLRGQYNYGYTF. In nucleotides, the CDR3 is TGTGCCAGCAGCCTAAGGGGACAGTACAACTATGGCTACACCTTC.

The CDR3 here is CASRPGTGSYEQYF. CDR3 DNA: TGTGCCAGCAGGCCCGGGACAGGGTCCTACGAGCAGTACTTC. The rearrangement joins TRBV27 to TRBJ2-7; TRBD1 matches at 9 bases. V dropped 6 bases and J dropped 1; count of bases not matched to a gene: 4. The germline CDR1 and CDR2 sequences are MNHEY and SMNVEV (reference sequence). The CDR3 extends over 14 amino acids.

The CDR3: CASSFRGQGGEKLFF. CDR3 nucleotide sequence: TGTGCCAGCAGTTTTAGGGGACAGGGTGGCGAAAAACTGTTTTTT. This chain links TRBV27 with TRBJ1-4; 9 bases agree with TRBD1. Germline loops: CDR1 MNHEY, CDR2 SMNVEV (reference sequence). The CDR3 contains 15 residues. Losses at the gene ends were 3 bases for V and 8 bases for J; bases not matched to a gene: 7.